What follows are 8 T cell receptor beta chains derived from one specimen sequenced in a study of control samples from healthy donors and cancer patients. Sequencing used immunoSEQ multiplex PCR; TCRdb keeps in-frame clones, though not all of them. The sample records 150,000 to 200,000 clones, roughly 89% being singletons. The sample was blood. These receptors were taken from a woman in her 30s in good health.

The chain uses TRBV18 and TRBJ1-5; D is unresolved. There are 14 residues in the CDR3. The V and J ends lost 4 bases and 0 bases respectively, with 7 bases between them. Germline CDR1 and CDR2: KGHSH and LQKENI. This CDR3 reads CASSRTDSNQPQHF. The CDR3 DNA is TGTGCCAGCTCACGGACGGATAGCAATCAGCCCCAGCATTTT.

A remark on this clone: Other DNA sequences in this sample translate to the same CDR3. The chain recombines TRBV18 with TRBJ1-1; D is uncertain. The CDR3 has 13 residues. From germline, CDR1 is KGHSH and CDR2 LQKENI. Trimming took off 2 bases at V and 1 base at J, with 5 bases between the two ends. The CDR3 coding sequence is TGTGCCAGCTCACCAGGGCAGAACACTGAAGCTTTCTTT. Protein: CASSPGQNTEAFF.

The chain joins TRBV7-9 to TRBJ1-4; tentatively, D is TRBD1 (6 bases). Germline-derived CDR1 and CDR2 are SEHNR and FQNEAQ (reference sequence). The CDR3 extends over 14 amino acids. The V gene lost 0 bases and the J gene lost 6 bases, with 8 bases spanning the gap. CDR3 sequence (DNA): TGTGCCAGCAGCTTAGCCAGGGGAGATGAAAAACTGTTTTTT. It translates to CASSLARGDEKLFF.

This chain joins TRBV6-1 and TRBJ1-2; D uncertain. The CDR3 sequence is 14 residues long. Between the trimmed V and J ends, which lost 1 base and 4 bases, there was a span of 10 bases. CDR1 is MNHNS and CDR2 is SASEGT in the germline V gene. CDR3 coding DNA: TGTGCCAGCAGTGAAGAGGGCAGCTTCTATGGCTACACCTTC. Encoded protein: CASSEEGSFYGYTF.

V and J are TRBV7-2 and TRBJ1-6; weak D call: TRBD1 (5 bases). V dropped 5 bases and J dropped 7 bases, with 12 bases sitting between them. Germline V gene sequence: CDR1 SGHTA, CDR2 FQGNSA. The length of the CDR3 is 14 residues. This chain's CDR3 is CASSNQGGNSPLHF. The CDR3 DNA follows: TGTGCCAGCAGCAACCAGGGTGGAAATTCACCCCTCCACTTT.

This clone came up once. V is TRBV11-3 and J is TRBJ1-5, with 7 bases aligning to TRBD1. V lost 2 bases to trimming and J lost 9 bases; unmatched junction nucleotides: 4. The CDR3 runs to 13 residues. The germline V gene encodes CDR1 SGHNT and CDR2 YENEEA. CDR3: CASSLQGVTPQHF. Written as DNA, the CDR3 is TGTGCCAGCAGCTTACAGGGGGTGACGCCCCAGCATTTT.

V and J are TRBV6-4 and TRBJ2-3; 8 bases are shared with TRBD2. The length of the CDR3 is 15 residues. Germline values: CDR1 MRHNA, CDR2 SNTAGT. V gave up 3 bases and J gave up 5 bases; unmatched junction bases: 7. The CDR3 spells CASSEKAGAVDTQYF. CDR3 sequence (DNA): TGTGCCAGCAGTGAAAAAGCGGGGGCGGTAGATACGCAGTATTTT.

This chain's CDR3 is CASSPRTGNEKLFF. DNA for the CDR3: TGTGCCAGCTCACCCCGGACGGGTAATGAAAAACTGTTTTTT. The chain is built from TRBV18 and TRBJ1-4, with D hard to call. The germline V gene has CDR1 KGHSH and CDR2 LQKENI. The length of the CDR3 is 14 residues. Trimming removed 3 bases from V and 4 bases from J, with 9 bases in between.